One sample yielded the 24 T cell receptor beta chains listed below, sequenced in a study of blood T cells in healthy people across ages. The authors ran a second PCR of roughly 6 to 12 cycles using a sample-barcoded 5' primer and a J-beta primer mix. MiXCR, run by TCRdb on the 5' RACE reads, gives a single entry per CDR3 protein. The table lists around 750,000 distinct CDR3 sequences, roughly 50% of them singletons, with around 41% in the top ten. The sample comprised blood. The receptors originated from a man older than 75 in good health.

This clonotype was counted only a few times. The chain recombines TRBV25-1 with TRBJ2-6, with unresolved D. This CDR3 spans 15 amino acids. CDR1 and CDR2 (germline): MGHDK, SYGVNS. Trimming shortened V by 3 bases and J by 5 bases, and 11 bases separated the two germline ends. CDR3 DNA sequence: TGTGCCAGCAGTGAGTCCCGAATACGGGCCAACGTCCTGACTTTC. Amino acid sequence: CASSESRIRANVLTF.

The chain employs TRBV7-9 and TRBJ2-5; either TRBD1 or TRBD2 may supply D (6 bases each). The CDR3 sequence is 12 residues long. V was cut by 8 bases and J by 1 base, with 8 bases left in between. The germline V gene encodes CDR1 SEHNR and CDR2 FQNEAQ (reference sequence). Here the CDR3 reads CASGGLQETQYF. CDR3 DNA sequence: TGTGCCAGCGGGGGGCTCCAAGAGACCCAGTACTTC.

The CDR3 region has the DNA TGCGCCAGCAGCCAAGATAGTCGCCGACGGTCCGGGAGCACTGGTACCAGATACGCGTATTTT. Residues: CASSQDSRRRSGSTGTRYAYF. The chain uses TRBV4-1 and TRBJ2-3; possible D gene TRBD2, 6 bases. Germline-derived CDR1 and CDR2 are MGHRA and YSYEKL. The CDR3 covers 21 residues. V was pared by 0 bases and J by 14 bases, with 39 bases between.

The J gene is TRBJ2-7, the V gene TRBV13, with 10 bases aligning to TRBD2. The CDR3 covers 14 residues. V shed 5 bases and J 4 bases; nucleotides not matched to a gene: 5. Germline V lookup: CDR1 PRHDT, CDR2 FYEKMQ (reference sequence). The CDR3 nucleotides are TGTGCCAGCAGCCCTAGCGGGAGAATTTACGAGCAGTACTTC. This sequence encodes CASSPSGRIYEQYF. Using reference TRBV13 and TRBJ2-7 for the parts outside the CDR3, the full variable domain is AAGVIQSPRHLIKEKRETATLKCYPIPRHDTVYWYQQGPGQDPQFLISFYEKMQSDKGSIPDRFSAQQFSDYHSELNMSSLELGDSALYFCASSPSGRIYEQYFGPGTRLTVT.

This clonotype was detected only a few times. The chain carries TRBV12-3 or TRBV12-4 and TRBJ2-1, with D possibly matching TRBD2 (5 bases). CDR3 length: 15 residues. Trimming took off 7 bases at V and 4 bases at J, with 17 bases between the two ends. CDR3 DNA: TGTGCCAGCAAGCAGGAGGAGGAAGGGTACAATGAGCAGTTCTTC. Protein sequence: CASKQEEEGYNEQFF.

A word on this clonotype: A read error may account for a junction end that differs from germline. The chain uses TRBV20-1 and TRBJ2-5; a possible D gene is TRBD1 (6 bases). Germline V gives CDR1 DFQATT, CDR2 SNEGSKA (reference sequence). The length of the CDR3 is 13 residues. The CDR3 sequence: CSAQGLYQETLYF. The CDR3 bases are TGCAGTGCACAGGGATTGTACCAAGAGACCCTGTACTTC.

This chain links TRBV10-3 with TRBJ1-2; TRBD1 agrees at 9 bases. V shed 5 bases, J shed 4 bases, and the junction held 5 bases outside the gene matches. This CDR3 region has 14 residues. Germline loops: CDR1 ENHRY, CDR2 SYGVKD. CDR3 in amino acids: CAISPGQGSYGYTF. The CDR3 DNA follows: TGTGCCATCAGTCCGGGACAGGGCTCCTATGGCTACACCTTC.

The V gene is TRBV7-2, the J gene TRBJ2-1, with 12 bases matching TRBD2. Germline V gene sequence: CDR1 SGHTA, CDR2 FQGNSA. V shed 4 bases and J 7 bases; nucleotides not matched to a gene: 8. The CDR3 is 16 amino acids. The CDR3 sequence is CASSSLAGGPGNEQFF. CDR3 DNA: TGTGCCAGCAGCTCCCTAGCGGGAGGGCCGGGGAATGAGCAGTTCTTC.

The chain is built from TRBV7-2 and TRBJ2-3, with 8 bases matching TRBD2. Per the germline V gene, CDR1 is SGHTA and CDR2 is FQGNSA. This CDR3 region has 14 residues. V lost 1 base to trimming and J lost 14 bases; unmatched junction nucleotides: 11. In DNA, the CDR3 is TGTGCCAGCAGCTTAGAGACTAGCGCGGGAGACGCGTATTTT. This translates into CASSLETSAGDAYF.

The V call is TRBV3-1, the J call TRBJ2-3; possible D gene TRBD2, 5 bases. Germline lookup yields CDR1 LGHDT and CDR2 YNNKEL (reference sequence). V was pared by 4 bases and J by 4 bases, with 9 bases between. This CDR3 comprises 13 residues. The CDR3 DNA reads as TGTGCCAGCAGCCCCGGGGATTCAGATACGCAGTATTTT. It codes for CASSPGDSDTQYF.

The V call is TRBV20-1, the J call TRBJ1-1; D is unclear. Per germline, CDR1 DFQATT and CDR2 SNEGSKA (reference sequence). The CDR3 loop spans 12 amino acids. DNA of the CDR3: TGCAGGCTAGGAGGTTCCAACACTGAAGCTTTCTTT. Its translation is CRLGGSNTEAFF.

The gene calls are TRBV6-2 or TRBV6-3 and TRBJ1-2, with a possible D match to TRBD1 (5 bases). Germline V gene lookup returns CDR1 MNHEY and CDR2 SVGEGT. Trimming pared 6 bases from V and 6 bases from J, leaving 17 bases between. CDR3 length: 14 amino acids. The DNA for the CDR3 is TGTGCCAGCAGCCTGCTTCGGCAGGGAGATGGCTACACCTTC. The encoded protein is CASSLLRQGDGYTF.

The gene calls are TRBV12-3 or TRBV12-4 and TRBJ2-5; no reliable D call. V lost 5 bases and J 3 bases, leaving 13 bases between the germline ends. The CDR3 extends over 14 amino acids. This chain's CDR3 is CASSPPDLEETQYF. The DNA of the CDR3 is TGTGCCAGCAGTCCGCCCGATCTGGAAGAGACCCAGTACTTC.

This clonotype came up a few times. V gene TRBV29-1 combines with J gene TRBJ2-3, with 8 bases aligning to TRBD2. This CDR3 is 14 amino acids long. Losses at the gene ends were 2 bases for V and 6 bases for J; bases not matched to a gene: 7. Germline CDR1 reads SQVTM; CDR2 reads ANQGSEA. Here the CDR3 DNA reads TGCAGCGTTGAACCCGGACTAGCAGGGGATACGCAGTATTTT. Its protein product is CSVEPGLAGDTQYF.

The V call is TRBV5-1, the J call TRBJ2-4, with D perhaps assigned TRBD1 or TRBD2 (5 bases each). The V end lost 4 bases, the J end lost 0 bases, and 11 bases lay between the germline ends. CDR3 size: 15 residues. Looked up from germline, CDR1 is SGHRS and CDR2 is YFSETQ. The CDR3, as DNA: TGCGCCAGCAGCCCAGGGACCGTAGCCAAAAACATTCAGTACTTC. This gives the protein CASSPGTVAKNIQYF.

The genes are TRBV6-1 and TRBJ2-3; TRBD1 is a possible D gene (6 bases). Germline CDR1 is MNHNS and CDR2 is SASEGT. This CDR3 has 14 amino acids. V lost 7 bases and J lost 0, with 11 bases in between. The CDR3, as DNA: TGTGCCAGCACCCGAAGGGGGAGCACAGATACGCAGTATTTT. It codes for CASTRRGSTDTQYF.

This chain connects TRBV20-1 to TRBJ2-5; 7 bases line up with TRBD2. The CDR3 loop spans 14 amino acids. V trimming: 3 bases; J trimming: 2 bases; junction bases outside the gene matches: 6. Germline CDR1 and CDR2: DFQATT and SNEGSKA (reference sequence). The CDR3 DNA is TGCAGTGCTAGGGCCCCTAGCGGTCAAGAGACCCAGTACTTC. It specifies CSARAPSGQETQYF.

The chain is built from TRBV2 and TRBJ1-2, with D tentatively TRBD1 (6 bases). Germline CDR1 SNHLY, CDR2 FYNNEI. V was clipped by 4 bases and J by 1 base, with 10 bases between them. The CDR3 is 14 residues long. The CDR3 nucleotides are TGTGCCAGCAGTGGCCCAGGGGTTAACTATGGCTACACCTTC. This translates into CASSGPGVNYGYTF.

The table lists this clonotype with a few counts. CDR3 sequence reads: CASSYSSGSYNEQFF. The CDR3 DNA reads TGTGCCAGCAGTTACTCGAGCGGCTCCTACAATGAGCAGTTCTTC. The chain links TRBV6-6 to TRBJ2-1; D may be TRBD2 (5 bases). The CDR3 is 15 residues long. V lost 0 bases and J lost 0, with 6 bases in between. CDR1 and CDR2 (germline): MNHNY, SVGAGI (reference sequence).

The chain is built from TRBV28 and TRBJ1-5; D not certain. Trimming took 7 bases from V and 6 from J, leaving 10 bases between them. CDR3 length: 12 residues. Germline CDR1 and CDR2: MDHEN and SYDVKM. CDR3 amino acids: CASTWSGQPQHF. In DNA form, the CDR3 reads TGTGCCAGCACCTGGTCCGGTCAGCCCCAGCATTTT.

The chain links TRBV29-1 to TRBJ2-1; no firm D call. The CDR3 loop spans 15 amino acids. Germline V CDR1 and CDR2: SQVTM, ANQGSEA. V was cut by 7 bases and J by 5 bases, with 21 bases left in between. CDR3 sequence (DNA): TGCAGCGCAGCCCGACTCGGCCCCCCGGACAATGAGCAGTTCTTC. As protein: CSAARLGPPDNEQFF.

The chain joins TRBV7-9 to TRBJ2-4; either TRBD1 or TRBD2 may fit D (5 bases each). The germline V gene has CDR1 SEHNR and CDR2 FQNEAQ (reference sequence). This CDR3 has 17 residues. V shed 3 bases and J shed 1 base, with 16 bases lying between them. CDR3 bases: TGTGCCAGCAGCTTGGGGGTAGGGCCCAACGCCAAAAACATTCAGTACTTC. This translates into CASSLGVGPNAKNIQYF. Combining the CDR3 with reference TRBV7-9 and TRBJ2-4 gives the whole variable domain DTGVSQNPRHKITKRGQNVTFRCDPISEHNRLYWYRQTLGQGPEFLTYFQNEAQLEKSRLLSDRFSAERPKGSFSTLEIQRTEQGDSAMYLCASSLGVGPNAKNIQYFGAGTRLSVL.

This clonotype was observed many times. A junction boundary mismatches the germline segment, possibly from a read error. The J gene is TRBJ2-7, the V gene TRBV5-1; 11 positions match TRBD1. The CDR3 covers 15 residues. The germline gives CDR1 SGHRS, CDR2 YFSETQ. For the CDR3, the DNA is TGTGCCAGCAGCCTCGGGACAGGGGGGACCTACGAGCAGTACTTC. Encoded protein: CASSLGTGGTYEQYF. The full variable domain, completed using reference TRBV5-1 and TRBJ2-7, is KAGVTQTPRYLIKTRGQQVTLSCSPISGHRSVSWYQQTPGQGLQFLFEYFSETQRNKGNFPGRFSGRQFSNSRSEMNVSTLELGDSALYLCASSLGTGGTYEQYFGPGTRLTVT.

The chain combines TRBV27 with TRBJ1-1; D gene uncertain. Germline CDR1 MNHEY, CDR2 SMNVEV (reference sequence). The CDR3 consists of 16 residues. Trimming removed 4 bases at V and 0 bases at J, with 15 bases between. CDR3 in DNA: TGTGCCAGCAGTTCACTAGGGATCACCATGAACACTGAAGCTTTCTTT. Its translation is CASSSLGITMNTEAFF.